The sequence of this T cell receptor beta chain was determined in a study of blood T cell repertoires in COVID-19. Turning to the study itself: Donors in Cohort 3 who had recovered were those with two negative PCRs, healthcare professional clearance, or resolution of their symptoms. From the United States, Italy and Spain came samples of acute and convalescent COVID-19.

The V gene lost 4 bases and the J gene lost 2 bases, with 6 bases spanning the gap. This CDR3 spans 13 amino acids. The V gene's germline CDR1 is SEHNR and CDR2 FQNEAQ (reference sequence). Some clones are missing from TCRdb's copy, which holds only in-frame ones; the method was immunoSEQ multiplex PCR. The table has approximately 150,000 clones, roughly 85% seen once. Participant ages covered roughly 18 to 89 years across 24 US areas. The study assigned cohorts using participant-reported clinical history. Details on this clone: A read error likely explains this, since a far larger clone differs by one base.

The chain carries TRBV7-9 and TRBJ1-5; D is unclear. This receptor was identified in a woman in her 70s in a cohort exposed to, infected with or recovered from COVID-19 (not recorded which). Sequenced: PBMCs or T cells enriched from blood (not recorded which). CDR3 region: CASSSQGNQPQHF. Here the CDR3 DNA reads TGTGCCAGCAGCTCCCAGGGCAATCAGCCCCAGCATTTT.